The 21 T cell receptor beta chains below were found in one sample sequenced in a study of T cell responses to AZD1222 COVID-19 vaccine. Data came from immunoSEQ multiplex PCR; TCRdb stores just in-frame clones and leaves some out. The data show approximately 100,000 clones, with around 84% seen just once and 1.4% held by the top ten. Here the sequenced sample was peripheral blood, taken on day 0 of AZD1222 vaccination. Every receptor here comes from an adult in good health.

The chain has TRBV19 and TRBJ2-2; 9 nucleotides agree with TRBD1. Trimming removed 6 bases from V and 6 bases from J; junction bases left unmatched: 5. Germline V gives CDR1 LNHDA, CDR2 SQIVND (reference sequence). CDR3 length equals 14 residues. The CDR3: CASSRTGDAGELFF. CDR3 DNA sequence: TGTGCCAGTAGCAGGACAGGGGATGCCGGGGAGCTGTTTTTT. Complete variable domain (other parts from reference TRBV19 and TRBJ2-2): DGGITQSPKYLFRKEGQNVTLSCEQNLNHDAMYWYRQDPGQGLRLIYYSQIVNDFQKGDIAEGYSVSREKKESFPLTVTSAQKNPTAFYLCASSRTGDAGELFFGEGSRLTVL.

The CDR3 loop reads CASTTHGTGAEAFF. Here the CDR3 DNA reads TGTGCCAGCACCACCCACGGGACAGGGGCTGAAGCTTTCTTT. The chain combines TRBV27 with TRBJ1-1, with TRBD1 identical over 10 bases. Germline V gene sequence: CDR1 MNHEY, CDR2 SMNVEV (reference sequence). This CDR3 spans 14 amino acids. Unmatched junction bases numbered 8, after V lost 7 bases and J lost 6 bases.

CDR3 sequence (DNA): TGTGCCAGCACTAGAGGGGTGGACACTGAAGCTTTCTTT. Encoded protein: CASTRGVDTEAFF. The rearrangement links TRBV2 to TRBJ1-1; maybe TRBD1 (5 bases). The CDR3 length is 13 residues. In germline, CDR1 is SNHLY, CDR2 FYNNEI. V lost 7 bases and J lost 3, with 12 bases in between.

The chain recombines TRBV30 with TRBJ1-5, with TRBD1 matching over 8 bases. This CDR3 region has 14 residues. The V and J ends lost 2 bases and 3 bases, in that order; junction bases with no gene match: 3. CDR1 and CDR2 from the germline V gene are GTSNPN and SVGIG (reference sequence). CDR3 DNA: TGTGCCTGGAGTCAGGACAGGGTCAATCAGCCCCAGCATTTT. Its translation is CAWSQDRVNQPQHF.

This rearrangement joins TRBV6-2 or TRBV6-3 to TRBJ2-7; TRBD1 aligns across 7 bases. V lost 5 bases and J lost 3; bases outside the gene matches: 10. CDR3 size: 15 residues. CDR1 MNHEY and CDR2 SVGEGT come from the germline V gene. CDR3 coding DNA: TGTGCCAGCAGTAAGGGGACAGAGTTATTCTACGAGCAGTACTTC. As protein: CASSKGTELFYEQYF.

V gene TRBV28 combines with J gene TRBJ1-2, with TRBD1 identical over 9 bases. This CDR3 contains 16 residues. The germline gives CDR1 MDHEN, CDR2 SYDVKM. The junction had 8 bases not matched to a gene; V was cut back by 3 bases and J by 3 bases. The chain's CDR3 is CASSFPEGTGHYGYTF. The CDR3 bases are TGTGCCAGCAGTTTTCCAGAAGGGACAGGGCACTATGGCTACACCTTC.

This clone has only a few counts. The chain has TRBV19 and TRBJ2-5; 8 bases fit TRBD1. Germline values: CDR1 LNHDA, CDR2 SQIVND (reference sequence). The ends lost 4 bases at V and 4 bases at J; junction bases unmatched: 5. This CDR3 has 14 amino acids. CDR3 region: CASSTDRGGETQYF. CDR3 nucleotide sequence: TGTGCCAGTAGTACTGACAGGGGCGGAGAGACCCAGTACTTC. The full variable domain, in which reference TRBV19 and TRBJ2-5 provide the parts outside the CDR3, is DGGITQSPKYLFRKEGQNVTLSCEQNLNHDAMYWYRQDPGQGLRLIYYSQIVNDFQKGDIAEGYSVSREKKESFPLTVTSAQKNPTAFYLCASSTDRGGETQYFGPGTRLLVL.

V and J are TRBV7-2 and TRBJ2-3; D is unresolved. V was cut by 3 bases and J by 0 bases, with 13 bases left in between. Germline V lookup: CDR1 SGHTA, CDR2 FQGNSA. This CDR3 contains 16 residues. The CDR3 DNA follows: TGTGCCAGCAGCTTGTTTCTGGGGTCAAGCACAGATACGCAGTATTTT. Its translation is CASSLFLGSSTDTQYF.

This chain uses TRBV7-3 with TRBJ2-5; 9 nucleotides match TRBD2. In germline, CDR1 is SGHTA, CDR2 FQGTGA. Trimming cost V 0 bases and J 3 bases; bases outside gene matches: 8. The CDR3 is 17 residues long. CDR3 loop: CASSLTNSGRHKETQYF. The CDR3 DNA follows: TGTGCCAGCAGCTTAACAAATAGCGGGAGACATAAAGAGACCCAGTACTTC. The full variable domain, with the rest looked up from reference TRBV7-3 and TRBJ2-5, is GAGVSQTPSNKVTEKGKYVELRCDPISGHTALYWYRQSLGQGPEFLIYFQGTGAADDSGLPNDRFFAVRPEGSVSTLKIQRTERGDSAVYLCASSLTNSGRHKETQYFGPGTRLLVL.

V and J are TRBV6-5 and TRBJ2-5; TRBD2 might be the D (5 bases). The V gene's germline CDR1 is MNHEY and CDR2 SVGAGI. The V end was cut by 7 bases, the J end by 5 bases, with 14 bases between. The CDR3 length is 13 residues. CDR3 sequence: CASTSQRGETQYF. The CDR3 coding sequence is TGTGCCAGCACCTCCCAACGAGGGGAGACCCAGTACTTC.

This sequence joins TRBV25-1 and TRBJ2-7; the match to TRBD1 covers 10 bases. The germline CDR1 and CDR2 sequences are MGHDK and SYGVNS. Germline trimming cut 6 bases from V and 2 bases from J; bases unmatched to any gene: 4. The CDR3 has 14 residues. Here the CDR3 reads CASSRTGGAYEQYF. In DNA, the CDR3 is TGTGCCAGCAGCCGGACAGGGGGGGCCTACGAGCAGTACTTC.

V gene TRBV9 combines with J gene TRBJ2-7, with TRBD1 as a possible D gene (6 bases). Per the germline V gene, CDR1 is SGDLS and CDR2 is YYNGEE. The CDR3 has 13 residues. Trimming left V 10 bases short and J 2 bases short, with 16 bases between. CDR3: CAFRGRAAYEQYF. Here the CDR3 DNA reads TGTGCCTTCAGGGGTCGTGCCGCCTACGAGCAGTACTTC.

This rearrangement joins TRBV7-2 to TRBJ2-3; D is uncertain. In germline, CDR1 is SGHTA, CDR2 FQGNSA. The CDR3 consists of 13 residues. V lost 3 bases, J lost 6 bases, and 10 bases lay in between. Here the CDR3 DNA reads TGTGCCAGCAGCTTTACCTTCGGGGATACGCAGTATTTT. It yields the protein CASSFTFGDTQYF. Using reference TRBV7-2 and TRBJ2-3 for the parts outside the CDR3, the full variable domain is GAGVSQSPSNKVTEKGKDVELRCDPISGHTALYWYRQSLGQGLEFLIYFQGNSAPDKSGLPSDRFSAERTGGSVSTLTIQRTQQEDSAVYLCASSFTFGDTQYFGPGTRLTVL.

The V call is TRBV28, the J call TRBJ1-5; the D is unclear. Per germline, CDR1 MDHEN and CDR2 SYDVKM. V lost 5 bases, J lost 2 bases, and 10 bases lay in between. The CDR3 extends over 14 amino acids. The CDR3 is CASSRSGRNQPQHF. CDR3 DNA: TGTGCCAGCAGTCGCTCAGGCCGCAATCAGCCCCAGCATTTT. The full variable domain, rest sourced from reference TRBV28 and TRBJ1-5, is DVKVTQSSRYLVKRTGEKVFLECVQDMDHENMFWYRQDPGLGLRLIYFSYDVKMKEKGDIPEGYSVSREKKERFSLILESASTNQTSMYLCASSRSGRNQPQHFGDGTRLSIL.

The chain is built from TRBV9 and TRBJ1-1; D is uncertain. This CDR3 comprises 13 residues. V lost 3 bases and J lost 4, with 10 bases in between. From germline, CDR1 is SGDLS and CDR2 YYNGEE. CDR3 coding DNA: TGTGCCAGCAGCGCGGTGTTTGGCACTGAAGCTTTCTTT. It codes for CASSAVFGTEAFF. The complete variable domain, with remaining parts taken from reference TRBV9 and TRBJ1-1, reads DSGVTQTPKHLITATGQRVTLRCSPRSGDLSVYWYQQSLDQGLQFLIQYYNGEERAKGNILERFSAQQFPDLHSELNLSSLELGDSALYFCASSAVFGTEAFFGQGTRLTVV.

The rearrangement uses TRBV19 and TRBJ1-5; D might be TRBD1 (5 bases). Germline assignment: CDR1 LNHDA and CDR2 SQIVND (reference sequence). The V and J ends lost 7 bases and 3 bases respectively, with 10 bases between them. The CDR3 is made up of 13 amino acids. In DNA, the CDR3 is TGTGCCAGTACTAGGGGTAACAATCAGCCCCAGCATTTT. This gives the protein CASTRGNNQPQHF.

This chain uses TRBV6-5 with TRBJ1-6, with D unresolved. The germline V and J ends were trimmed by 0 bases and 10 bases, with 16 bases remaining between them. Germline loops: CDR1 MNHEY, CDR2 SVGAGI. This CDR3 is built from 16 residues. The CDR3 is CASSYSERATGSPLHF. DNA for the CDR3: TGTGCCAGCAGTTACTCGGAGAGAGCCACCGGGTCACCCCTCCACTTT.

The CDR3 protein is CASSSPTGASYGYTF. CDR3 bases: TGTGCCAGCAGTTCCCCTACAGGGGCCTCCTATGGCTACACCTTC. This chain links TRBV28 with TRBJ1-2, with TRBD1 identical over 7 bases. Germline V CDR1 and CDR2: MDHEN, SYDVKM. The CDR3 sequence is 15 residues long. Trimming took 4 bases from V and 4 from J; bases not matched to a gene: 9.

CDR3 sequence (DNA): TGTGCCAGTAGTATTAAGGGGGAGAAGGGTCACGAGCAGTACTTC. This gives the protein CASSIKGEKGHEQYF. This chain connects TRBV19 to TRBJ2-7, with D possibly TRBD1 on 6 matching bases. This CDR3 comprises 15 residues. V lost 3 bases and J 5 bases, leaving 17 bases between the germline ends. The germline CDR1 and CDR2 sequences are LNHDA and SQIVND (reference sequence).

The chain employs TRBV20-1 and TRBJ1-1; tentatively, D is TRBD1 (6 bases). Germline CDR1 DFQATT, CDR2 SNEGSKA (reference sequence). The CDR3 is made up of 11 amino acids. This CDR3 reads CRGARGTEAFF. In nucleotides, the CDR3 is TGCAGGGGGGCGCGGGGGACTGAAGCTTTCTTT.

For the CDR3, the DNA is TGTGCCAGCAGTTTCCCTGAATGGAAGGGTGGGCTCTACGAGCAGTACTTC. Its translation is CASSFPEWKGGLYEQYF. The chain uses TRBV28 and TRBJ2-7; no firm D call. CDR1 and CDR2 from the germline V gene are MDHEN and SYDVKM. The length of the CDR3 is 17 residues. V was clipped by 3 bases and J by 3 bases, with 21 bases between them.